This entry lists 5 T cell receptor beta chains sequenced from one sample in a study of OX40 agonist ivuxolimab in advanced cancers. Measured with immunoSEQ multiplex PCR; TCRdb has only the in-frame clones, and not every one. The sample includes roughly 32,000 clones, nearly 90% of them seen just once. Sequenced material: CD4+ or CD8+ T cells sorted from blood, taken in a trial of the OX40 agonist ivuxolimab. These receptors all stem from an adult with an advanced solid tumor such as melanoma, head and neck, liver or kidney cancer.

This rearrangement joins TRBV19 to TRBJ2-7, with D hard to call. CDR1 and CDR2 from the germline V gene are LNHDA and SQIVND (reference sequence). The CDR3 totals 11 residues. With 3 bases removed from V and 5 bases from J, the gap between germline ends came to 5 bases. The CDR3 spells CASSMGHEQYF. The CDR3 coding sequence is TGTGCCAGTAGTATGGGTCACGAGCAGTACTTC.

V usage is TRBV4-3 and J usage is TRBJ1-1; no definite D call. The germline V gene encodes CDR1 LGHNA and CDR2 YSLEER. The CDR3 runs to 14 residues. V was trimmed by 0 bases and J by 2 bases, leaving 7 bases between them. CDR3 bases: TGCGCCAGCAGCCAAGATACGGGAAACACTGAAGCTTTCTTT. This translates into CASSQDTGNTEAFF.

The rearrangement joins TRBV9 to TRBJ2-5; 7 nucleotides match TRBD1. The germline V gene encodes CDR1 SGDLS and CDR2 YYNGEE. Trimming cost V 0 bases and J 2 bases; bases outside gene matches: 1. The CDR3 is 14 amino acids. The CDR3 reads CASSVGGQQETQYF. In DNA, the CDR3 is TGTGCCAGCAGCGTAGGGGGACAGCAAGAGACCCAGTACTTC.

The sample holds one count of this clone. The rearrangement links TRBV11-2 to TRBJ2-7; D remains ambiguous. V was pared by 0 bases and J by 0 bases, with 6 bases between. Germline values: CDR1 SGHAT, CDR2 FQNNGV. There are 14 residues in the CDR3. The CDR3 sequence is CASSLDRNSYEQYF. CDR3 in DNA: TGTGCCAGCAGCTTAGACAGGAACTCCTACGAGCAGTACTTC.

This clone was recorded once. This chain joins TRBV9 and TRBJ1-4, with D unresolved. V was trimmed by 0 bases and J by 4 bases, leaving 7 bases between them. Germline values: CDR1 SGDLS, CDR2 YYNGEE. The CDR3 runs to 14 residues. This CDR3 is CASSVGNSNEKLFF. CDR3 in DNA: TGTGCCAGCAGCGTAGGGAATAGTAATGAAAAACTGTTTTTT.